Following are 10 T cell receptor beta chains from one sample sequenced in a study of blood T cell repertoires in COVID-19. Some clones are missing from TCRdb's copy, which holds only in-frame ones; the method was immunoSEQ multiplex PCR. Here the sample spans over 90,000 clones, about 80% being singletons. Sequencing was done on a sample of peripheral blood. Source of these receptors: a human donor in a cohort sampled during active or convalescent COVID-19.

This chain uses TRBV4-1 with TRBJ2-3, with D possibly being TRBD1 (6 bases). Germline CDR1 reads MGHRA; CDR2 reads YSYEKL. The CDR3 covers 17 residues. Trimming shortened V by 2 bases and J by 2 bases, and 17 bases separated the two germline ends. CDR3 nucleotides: TGCGCCAGCAGCCAACATAGACAGGTGGGGCTCACAGATACGCAGTATTTT. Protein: CASSQHRQVGLTDTQYF.

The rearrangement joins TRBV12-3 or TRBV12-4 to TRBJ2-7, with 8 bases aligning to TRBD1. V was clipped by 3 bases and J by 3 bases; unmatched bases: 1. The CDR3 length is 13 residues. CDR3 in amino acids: CASSLGQVYEQYF. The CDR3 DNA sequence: TGTGCCAGCAGTTTGGGACAGGTCTACGAGCAGTACTTC.

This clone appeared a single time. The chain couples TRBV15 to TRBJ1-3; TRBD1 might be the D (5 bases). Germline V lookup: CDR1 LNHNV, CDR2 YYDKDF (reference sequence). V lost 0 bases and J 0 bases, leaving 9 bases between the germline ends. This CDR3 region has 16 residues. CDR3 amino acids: CATSRDPGGSGNTIYF. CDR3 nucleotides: TGTGCCACCAGCAGAGACCCCGGGGGCTCTGGAAACACCATATATTTT.

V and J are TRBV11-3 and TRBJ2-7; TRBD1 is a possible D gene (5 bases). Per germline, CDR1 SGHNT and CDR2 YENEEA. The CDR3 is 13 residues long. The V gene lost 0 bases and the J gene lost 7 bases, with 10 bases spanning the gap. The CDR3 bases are TGTGCCAGCAGCTTAGATCAAAGGACAGAGCAGTACTTC. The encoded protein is CASSLDQRTEQYF. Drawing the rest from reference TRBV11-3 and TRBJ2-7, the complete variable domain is EAGVVQSPRYKIIEKKQPVAFWCNPISGHNTLYWYLQNLGQGPELLIRYENEEAVDDSQLPKDRFSAERLKGVDSTLKIQPAELGDSAVYLCASSLDQRTEQYFGPGTRLTVT.

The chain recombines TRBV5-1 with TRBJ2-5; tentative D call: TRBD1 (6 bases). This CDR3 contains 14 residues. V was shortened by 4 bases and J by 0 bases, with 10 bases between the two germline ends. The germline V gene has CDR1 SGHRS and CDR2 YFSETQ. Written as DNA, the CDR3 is TGCGCCAGCAGCACCCGGACAGACCAAGAGACCCAGTACTTC. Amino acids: CASSTRTDQETQYF.

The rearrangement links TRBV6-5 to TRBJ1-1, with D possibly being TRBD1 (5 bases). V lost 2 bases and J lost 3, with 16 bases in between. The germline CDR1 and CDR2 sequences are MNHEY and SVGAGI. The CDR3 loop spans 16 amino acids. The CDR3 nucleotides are TGTGCCAGCAGTTACCTCACGGGGCAGCGGGACACTGAAGCTTTCTTT. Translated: CASSYLTGQRDTEAFF.

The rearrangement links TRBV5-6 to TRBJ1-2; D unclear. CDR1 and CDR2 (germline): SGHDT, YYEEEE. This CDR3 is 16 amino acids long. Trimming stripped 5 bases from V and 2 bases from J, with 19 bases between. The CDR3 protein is CASSSPARQANYGYTF. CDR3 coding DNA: TGTGCCAGCAGTTCCCCGGCTCGGCAGGCCAACTATGGCTACACCTTC.

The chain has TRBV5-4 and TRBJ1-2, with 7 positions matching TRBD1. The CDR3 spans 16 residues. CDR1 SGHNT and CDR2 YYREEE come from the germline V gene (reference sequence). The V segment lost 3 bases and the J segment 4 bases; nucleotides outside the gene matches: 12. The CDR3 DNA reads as TGTGCCAGCAGCTCACGCCCGCCACAGGGGCCCTATGGCTACACCTTC. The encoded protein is CASSSRPPQGPYGYTF.

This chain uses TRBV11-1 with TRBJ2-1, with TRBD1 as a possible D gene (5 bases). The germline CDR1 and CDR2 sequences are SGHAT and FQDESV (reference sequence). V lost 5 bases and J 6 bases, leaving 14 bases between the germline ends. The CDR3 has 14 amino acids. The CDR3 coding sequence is TGTGCCAGCAGCCGCTGGGGCAGAGCCAATGAGCAGTTCTTC. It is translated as CASSRWGRANEQFF.

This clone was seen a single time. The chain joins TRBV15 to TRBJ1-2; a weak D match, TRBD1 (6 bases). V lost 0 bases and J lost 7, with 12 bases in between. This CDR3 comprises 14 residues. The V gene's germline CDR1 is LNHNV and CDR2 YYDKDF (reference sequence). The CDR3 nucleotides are TGTGCCACCAGCAGAGAACAGGGTCCAGGTGGCTACACCTTC. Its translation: CATSREQGPGGYTF.